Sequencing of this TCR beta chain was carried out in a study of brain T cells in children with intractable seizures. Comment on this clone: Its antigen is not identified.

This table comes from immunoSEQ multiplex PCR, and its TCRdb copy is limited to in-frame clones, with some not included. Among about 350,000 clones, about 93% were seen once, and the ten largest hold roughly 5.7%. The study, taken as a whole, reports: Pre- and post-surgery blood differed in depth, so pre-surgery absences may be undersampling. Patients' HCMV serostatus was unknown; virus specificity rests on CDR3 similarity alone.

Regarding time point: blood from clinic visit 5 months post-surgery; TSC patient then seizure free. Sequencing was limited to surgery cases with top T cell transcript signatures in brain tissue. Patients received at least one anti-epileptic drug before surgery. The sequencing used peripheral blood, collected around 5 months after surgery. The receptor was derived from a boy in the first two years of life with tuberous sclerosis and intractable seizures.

The CDR3 reads CASSYSPTPSYEQYF. DNA for the CDR3: TGTGCCAGCAGTTACTCACCGACCCCCTCCTACGAGCAGTACTTC. This chain connects TRBV27 to TRBJ2-7, with D unresolved. In germline, CDR1 is MNHEY, CDR2 SMNVEV (reference sequence). V was clipped by 4 bases and J by 0 bases, with 13 bases between them. The CDR3 length is 15 residues.